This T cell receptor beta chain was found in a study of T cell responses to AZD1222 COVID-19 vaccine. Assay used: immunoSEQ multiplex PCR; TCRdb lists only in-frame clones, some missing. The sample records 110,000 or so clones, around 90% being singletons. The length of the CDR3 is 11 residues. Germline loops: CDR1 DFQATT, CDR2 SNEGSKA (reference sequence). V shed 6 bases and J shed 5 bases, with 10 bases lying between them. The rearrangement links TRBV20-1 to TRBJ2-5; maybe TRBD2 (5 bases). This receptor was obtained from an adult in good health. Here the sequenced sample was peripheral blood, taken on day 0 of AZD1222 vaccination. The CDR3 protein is CSAGRVETQYF. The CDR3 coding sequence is TGCAGTGCAGGGAGAGTTGAGACCCAGTACTTC.